This T cell receptor (beta chain) derives from a study of blood T cell repertoires in COVID-19. Study at large: The United States, Italy and Spain supplied acute and convalescent COVID-19 samples. Sources were T cells, B-cell-depleted T cells, or PBMCs; the material itself was cDNA or gDNA.

Authors' analysis steps: Amplification of reference gene primers was used by the study to estimate nucleated cell counts. The data were produced by immunoSEQ multiplex PCR, yet TCRdb's version contains in-frame clones alone and is incomplete. V, J and clone size are those of that table, while D and trimming were read from the DNA. The table has about 98,000 clones, over 75% seen once; the top ten hold around a tenth. V was shortened by 8 bases and J by 5 bases, with 22 bases between the two germline ends. The germline V gene has CDR1 SNHLY and CDR2 FYNNEI. This CDR3 has 16 amino acids. The sample consisted of peripheral blood. This sequence joins TRBV2 and TRBJ1-5, with a possible D match to TRBD1 (5 bases). The receptor was isolated from a woman of 80 years or more with acute or convalescent COVID-19. The CDR3 DNA follows: TGTGCCAGCGCGGGGCAGGGAGGGGCCCCCTATCAGCCCCAGCATTTT. This gives the protein CASAGQGGAPYQPQHF.